This T cell receptor beta chain was sequenced during a study of T cells in localized non-small cell lung cancer. Notes on this clone: Its antigen is still unknown.

CDR1 is SGHNT, CDR2 YYREEE, per germline (reference sequence). Trimming pared 0 bases from V and 4 bases from J, leaving 10 bases between. This CDR3 spans 14 amino acids. Study results and caveats: Heterogeneity remains possible, as sequencing covered one tumor region only. Measurement of T cell clonality placed uninvolved adjacent lung highest, above the level in tumor.

Libraries were prepared by immunoSEQ multiplex PCR; TCRdb keeps only in-frame clonotypes and omits some of them. The table includes 50,000 or so clones, roughly 80% detected once. The source is a woman aged 35-75 years with stage II lung adenocarcinoma. The sequenced sample was PBMCs, obtained before any cancer treatment. This chain connects TRBV5-4 to TRBJ1-1, with unresolved D. The CDR3 bases are TGTGCCAGCAGCTTGGATGGCGGCGGCACTGAAGCTTTCTTT. It specifies CASSLDGGGTEAFF.